This T cell receptor (beta chain) appears in the sequencing data of a study of somatic mutations in cytotoxic T cells in rheumatoid arthritis. Study-wide background: Certain V beta antibody-stained T-cell populations, V beta1+ cells sequenced for TCRB among them, were flow-sorted to nearly 100% purity.

On this clone itself: Antigen specificity is unknown.

Assay: immunoSEQ multiplex PCR; the TCRdb copy retains only in-frame clones and omits some. In the table there are some 20,000 clones, about 85% of which are singletons. Study-level findings and limits: Rising age went with increasing CD8+ clonality in rheumatoid arthritis patients; healthy controls showed no such increase. There were about an eighth of the roughly 65 patients in whom the largest CD8+ clone exceeded 20% of CD8+ cells.

The germline CDR1 and CDR2 sequences are SGHVS and FNYEAQ. V was pared by 3 bases and J by 0 bases, with 13 bases between. The CDR3 is made up of 16 amino acids. Isolating CD4+ and CD8+ cells involved positive magnetic bead selection on an AutoMACS. Their purity was then checked by flow cytometry. This clonotype originated in an adult with rheumatoid arthritis. Sequences were obtained from CD8+ T cells sorted from blood. The chain recombines TRBV7-6 with TRBJ2-3; D is possibly TRBD1 (6 bases). The CDR3 loop is CASSFARGLSTDTQYF. In DNA form, the CDR3 reads TGTGCCAGCAGCTTCGCCAGGGGTTTGAGCACAGATACGCAGTATTTT.